The entry below gives a single TCR beta chain sequence along with its context. No antigen is known for it. V lost 3 bases to trimming and J lost 9 bases; unmatched junction nucleotides: 10. The CDR3 is made up of 15 amino acids. The germline gives CDR1 SNHLY, CDR2 FYNNEI. This sample is drawn from a study of CD8 T cells in ankylosing spondylitis. Study-level findings and limits: As reported, disease-linked clones showed significant enrichment in matched ankylosing spondylitis synovial fluid. A TCR beta motif of 8 or 9 highly homologous variants appeared characteristic of ankylosing spondylitis blood.

TCRdb reprocessed the 5' RACE reads via MiXCR and lists one record per CDR3 protein. The repertoire has roughly 130,000 distinct CDR3 sequences, around 7% of them found once; the top ten carry more than 9%. The material sequenced was blood, either unsorted or a sorted T cell fraction (not recorded which). The TCR sequence derives from a male donor with ankylosing spondylitis or in good health (not recorded which). The chain couples TRBV2 to TRBJ2-1, with TRBD2 identical over 8 bases. CDR3 sequence: CASSDMSSGDTEQFF. The CDR3 nucleotides read TGTGCCAGCAGTGATATGAGTAGCGGGGACACTGAGCAGTTCTTC.